The 12 T cell receptor beta chains in this list originate from one sample, sequenced in a study of Graves' ophthalmopathy and Graves' hyperthyroidism. Investigators amplified TCR beta CDR3 regions from RNA transcripts. HTBI primers primed a first-round RT-PCR, and a second-round multiplex PCR followed. TCRdb re-called the multiplex PCR reads through MiXCR, storing one row per CDR3 protein. Of over 200,000 distinct CDR3 sequences listed, roughly 29% are singletons. Sequencing was carried out using peripheral blood. The receptors were gathered from a man in his forties or fifties with Graves' ophthalmopathy.

This clonotype was seen at least ten times. J is TRBJ1-1 and V is TRBV11-2; a possible D gene is TRBD1 (6 bases). Per germline, CDR1 SGHAT and CDR2 FQNNGV. The CDR3 loop spans 14 amino acids. Trimming shortened V by 3 bases and J by 0 bases, and 8 bases separated the two germline ends. The CDR3, as DNA: TGTGCCAGCAGCTTCCAGGGGATGAACACTGAAGCTTTCTTT. Translated, it gives CASSFQGMNTEAFF. Based on the CDR3 plus reference TRBV11-2 and TRBJ1-1, the full variable domain is EAGVAQSPRYKIIEKRQSVAFWCNPISGHATLYWYQQILGQGPKLLIQFQNNGVVDDSQLPKDRFSAERLKGVDSTLKIQPAKLEDSAVYLCASSFQGMNTEAFFGQGTRLTVV.

This clonotype was recorded at least ten times. Written as DNA, the CDR3 is TGTGCCAGCAGAACGGGCAGGACCTACGAGCAGTACTTC. Amino acid sequence: CASRTGRTYEQYF. The rearrangement links TRBV28 to TRBJ2-7; no clear D gene. The CDR3 extends over 13 amino acids. V lost 6 bases, J lost 2 bases, and 11 bases lay in between. CDR1 MDHEN and CDR2 SYDVKM come from the germline V gene.

This clonotype has at least ten counts. The chain carries TRBV19 and TRBJ2-5; 7 bases agree with TRBD1. This CDR3 has 15 residues. V was clipped by 1 base and J by 1 base; unmatched bases: 3. Germline CDR1 is LNHDA and CDR2 is SQIVND (reference sequence). The CDR3 reads CASSIARDSQETQYF. DNA for the CDR3: TGTGCCAGTAGTATAGCCCGGGACAGCCAAGAGACCCAGTACTTC.

This clonotype was counted at least ten times. CDR3 loop: CASSQGARKTQYF. The CDR3 DNA sequence: TGTGCCAGCAGCCAGGGGGCGAGAAAGACCCAGTACTTC. The genes are TRBV5-6 and TRBJ2-5; 8 bases are a match to TRBD1. V was pared by 4 bases and J by 6 bases, with 5 bases of the junction left unmatched. The germline V gene has CDR1 SGHDT and CDR2 YYEEEE. CDR3 length: 13 residues.

This clonotype was counted many times. In DNA form, the CDR3 reads TGTGCCAGTACACGAGGACTAAACACTGAAGCTTTCTTT. This codes for CASTRGLNTEAFF. The chain employs TRBV19 and TRBJ1-1; D remains unclear. Trimming removed 7 bases at V and 2 bases at J, with 11 bases between. The CDR3 runs to 13 residues. Germline lookup yields CDR1 LNHDA and CDR2 SQIVND (reference sequence).

This clonotype has just a few counts. This chain links TRBV28 with TRBJ1-1; D remains unclear. The ends were cut back, 3 bases at V and 1 base at J, with 15 bases in the middle. The CDR3 has 16 residues. Germline V gives CDR1 MDHEN, CDR2 SYDVKM. The CDR3 loop is CASSLVEGSGNTEAFF. The CDR3 DNA reads as TGTGCCAGCAGTTTGGTCGAGGGATCTGGGAACACTGAAGCTTTCTTT.

This clonotype came up many times. The chain uses TRBV4-3 and TRBJ2-7; 8 nucleotides line up with TRBD2. Germline V lookup: CDR1 LGHNA, CDR2 YSLEER. After removal of 0 bases from V and 4 bases from J, the junction contained 8 bases not matched to a gene. CDR3 length equals 16 residues. DNA of the CDR3: TGCGCCAGCAGCCAAGACCGCTGGGCGGGAGGTTACGAGCAGTACTTC. Translated: CASSQDRWAGGYEQYF.

There are a few counts of this clonotype. This chain uses TRBV12-3 or TRBV12-4 with TRBJ1-5; 12 nucleotides line up with TRBD1. CDR3 size: 16 residues. J gave up 6 bases and V 4 bases, and 7 bases lay outside the gene matches. This CDR3 is CASSSPGQGAGQPQHF. CDR3 nucleotide sequence: TGTGCCAGCAGTTCTCCGGGACAGGGGGCGGGTCAGCCCCAGCATTTT.

Many counts were recorded for this clonotype. DNA for the CDR3: TGTGCCAGCAGCTCACAGGGGCGGGATAATTCACCCCTCCACTTT. This translates into CASSSQGRDNSPLHF. The chain combines TRBV27 with TRBJ1-6, with 7 bases aligning to TRBD1. The CDR3 length is 15 residues. Germline trimming cut 6 bases from V and 5 bases from J; bases unmatched to any gene: 7. Germline V gives CDR1 MNHEY, CDR2 SMNVEV (reference sequence).

There are many counts of this clonotype. The chain is built from TRBV29-1 and TRBJ2-2; D unresolved. Germline lookup yields CDR1 SQVTM and CDR2 ANQGSEA. The CDR3 extends over 17 amino acids. Trimming left V 5 bases short and J 0 bases short, with 19 bases between. This chain's CDR3 is CSVPPPGQVSNTGELFF. The DNA for the CDR3 is TGCAGCGTTCCACCCCCCGGTCAGGTGTCGAACACCGGGGAGCTGTTTTTT.

This clonotype showed up many times. The chain has TRBV27 and TRBJ1-5, with TRBD1 identical over 9 bases. Germline CDR1 is MNHEY and CDR2 is SMNVEV (reference sequence). V trimming: 5 bases; J trimming: 5 bases; junction bases outside the gene matches: 10. The CDR3 contains 16 residues. CDR3 bases: TGTGCCAGCAGTCCATTAACAGGGGGCCCCGATCAGCCCCAGCATTTT. Translation gives CASSPLTGGPDQPQHF.

This clonotype occurred many times. In DNA form, the CDR3 reads TGCAGCGCCCGGGGGCCGCTGGGGGAGTACTTC. Protein product: CSARGPLGEYF. The chain is built from TRBV29-1 and TRBJ2-4; D may be TRBD1 or TRBD2 (6 bases each). This CDR3 is built from 11 residues. The germline V gene encodes CDR1 SQVTM and CDR2 ANQGSEA. V shed 7 bases and J shed 14 bases, with 18 bases lying between them.